The clone carrying this T cell receptor beta chain was counted many times. The data stem from a study of early T cells in non-severe SARS-CoV-2 infection. With 2 bases clipped from V and 4 bases from J, the junction kept 13 bases outside the gene matches. CDR3 length: 17 amino acids. Looked up from germline, CDR1 is MDHEN and CDR2 is SYDVKM. Tagging with unique molecular identifiers was applied to individual cDNA molecules. TCRdb independently ran MiXCR on the 5' RACE reads; one entry per CDR3 protein. The sample has tens of thousands of distinct CDR3 sequences; about 12% are singletons. The TCR originated in an adult who was a healthcare worker with PCR-confirmed SARS-CoV-2 infection or an uninfected control (not recorded which). The rearrangement uses TRBV28 and TRBJ1-2, with TRBD1 matching over 7 bases. Sequencing input: whole blood. CDR3 sequence (DNA): TGTGCCAGCAGTTTACGGACAGGCGTTGCCCCACCCTATGGCTACACCTTC. Residues: CASSLRTGVAPPYGYTF.